Listed below are T cell receptor beta chains from one sample, sequenced in a study of beta chain features in type 1 diabetes. Produced via immunoSEQ multiplex PCR; TCRdb's table is partial and in-frame only. The sample records some 200,000 clones, 16% being singletons. The sample comprised naive CD4+ T cells from blood. Receptors were obtained from a man aged 25-45 years with type 1 diabetes. Both conserved end residues are part of each CDR3. A D gene is named only where the DNA matches it firmly. Size values are once, few and many counts, or a class for expanded clones, and some rows have none.

>TRBJ2-2|TRBV7-2|.|.
CASSLRVIMNTGELFF
TGTGCCAGCAGCCTCCGGGTCATAATGAACACCGGGGAGCTGTTTTTT
>TRBJ1-1|TRBV4-1|.|.
CASSQETRSIEAFF
TGCGCCAGCAGCCAAGAGACCAGGAGCATTGAAGCTTTCTTT
>TRBJ2-2|TRBV5-1|.|few
CASSLATVSTGELFF
TGCGCCAGCAGCTTGGCTACGGTTTCCACCGGGGAGCTGTTTTTT
>TRBJ2-3|TRBV9|TRBD2|.
CASSGRTSGRSDTQYF
TGTGCCAGCAGCGGACGGACTAGCGGGAGGTCAGATACGCAGTATTTT
>TRBJ2-5|TRBV14|.|few
CASSQISGETQYF
TGTGCCAGCAGCCAGATATCCGGGGAGACCCAGTACTTC
>TRBJ1-1|TRBV5-1|.|.
CASSGLLRETEAFF
TGCGCCAGCTCCGGATTGTTGCGGGAGACTGAAGCTTTCTTT
>TRBJ1-4|TRBV2|.|once
CASSRDRTANEKLFF
TGTGCCAGCAGTCGAGACCGGACGGCTAATGAAAAACTGTTTTTT
>TRBJ1-5|TRBV29-1|.|few
CSVATGNSNQPQHF
TGCAGCGTTGCGACGGGAAATAGCAATCAGCCCCAGCATTTT
>TRBJ1-2|TRBV23-1|.|.
CASSQRDGLHGYTF
TGCGCCAGCAGTCAACGGGACGGACTGCATGGCTACACCTTC
>TRBJ2-1|TRBV18|TRBD1|few
CASSPVAGTGLANEQFF
TGTGCCAGCTCACCCGTGGCAGGGACAGGGTTGGCCAATGAGCAGTTCTTC
>TRBJ1-2|TRBV9|TRBD1|.
CASSVGQGGGYTF
TGTGCCAGCAGCGTCGGACAGGGAGGCGGCTACACCTTC
>TRBJ1-5|TRBV23-1|TRBD1|few
CASSQEDRAYQPQHF
TGCGCCAGCAGTCAAGAGGACAGGGCCTATCAGCCCCAGCATTTT
>TRBJ2-6|TRBV4-1|TRBD1|.
CASSQGTGYSGANVLTF
TGCGCCAGCAGCCAAGGGACAGGGTATTCTGGGGCCAACGTCCTGACTTTC
>TRBJ2-7|TRBV29-1|TRBD1|.
CSVGPGQGHYEQYF
TGCAGCGTTGGACCGGGACAGGGTCATTACGAGCAGTACTTC
>TRBJ1-5|TRBV27|.|few
CASSLRTYQPQHF
TGTGCCAGCAGTTTAAGGACCTATCAGCCCCAGCATTTT
>TRBJ1-3|TRBV29-1|.|.
CSVGHLSGNTIYF
TGCAGCGTTGGACATCTCTCTGGAAACACCATATATTTT
>TRBJ2-1|TRBV11-1|TRBD2|.
CASSLSLAGIYNEQFF
TGTGCCAGCAGCTTATCCCTAGCGGGGATCTACAATGAGCAGTTCTTC
>TRBJ1-2|TRBV28|TRBD1|few
CASSLGQRYTF
TGTGCCAGCAGTCTGGGACAGAGGTACACCTTC